The 23 T cell receptor beta chains listed next were all sequenced from one sample in a study of CD8+CD57+ T cells in acquired aplastic anemia. According to the study, genomic DNA was the template for TCR beta VDJ and CDR3 profiling. TCRdb redid the calling of the reads with MiXCR, one entry per CDR3 protein. The table lists 150,000 to 180,000 distinct CDR3 sequences, about 48% of them singletons. It was patients with CD8+CD57+ cell expansion by flow cytometry who were chosen for sequencing. The sample taken for sequencing was sorted CD4+, CD8+, or CD8+CD57+ T cells (not recorded which) from PBMCs. The origin of the receptors is a human donor with aplastic anemia.

The J gene is TRBJ2-5, the V gene TRBV19; D unclear. The germline V and J ends were trimmed by 5 bases and 2 bases, with 9 bases remaining between them. This CDR3 has 13 amino acids. The germline gives CDR1 LNHDA, CDR2 SQIVND (reference sequence). CDR3 amino acids: CASSRSRQETQYF. The CDR3 coding sequence is TGTGCCAGTAGTCGTAGCAGACAAGAGACCCAGTACTTC.

A note on this clonotype: A single base separates this from a much larger clone, so it may be a read error. The gene calls are TRBV6-5 and TRBJ2-7; D is uncertain. This CDR3 spans 11 amino acids. Germline-derived CDR1 and CDR2 are MNHEY and SVGAGI. CDR3 in amino acids: CASSYGNDQYF. The CDR3 DNA is TGTGCCAGCAGTTATGGTAACGACCAGTACTTC.

The chain links TRBV25-1 to TRBJ2-5; TRBD1 matches 8 bases. V dropped 4 bases and J dropped 5; count of bases not matched to a gene: 6. CDR1 is MGHDK and CDR2 is SYGVNS in the germline V gene. This CDR3 has 14 residues. The CDR3 DNA is TGTGCCAGCAGTGTTACCCGGGACAGGGAGACCCAGTACTTC. Amino acid sequence: CASSVTRDRETQYF.

The chain carries TRBV5-6 and TRBJ2-7, with TRBD1 identical over 9 bases. J gave up 6 bases and V 2 bases, and 12 bases lay outside the gene matches. This CDR3 comprises 16 residues. The germline gives CDR1 SGHDT, CDR2 YYEEEE. CDR3 nucleotides: TGTGCCAGCAGCTTAGGTCAGTGGGACAGGGTCGTCGAGCAGTACTTC. The encoded protein is CASSLGQWDRVVEQYF.

This clonotype was counted only a few times. This chain joins TRBV18 and TRBJ1-1, with 8 bases identical to TRBD1. CDR1 and CDR2 (germline): KGHSH, LQKENI. With 6 bases clipped from V and 5 bases from J, the junction kept 14 bases outside the gene matches. This CDR3 contains 16 residues. CDR3 nucleotides: TGTGCCAGCTCCACGACAGGGGCGCGTAACGGGACTGAAGCTTTCTTT. Translation gives CASSTTGARNGTEAFF.

This clonotype was counted a few times. A much larger clone lies a single base off, so this may be a read error. The chain carries TRBV2 and TRBJ1-2; no clear D. Germline V gene data show CDR1 as SNHLY and CDR2 as FYNNEI. The CDR3 runs 13 residues. The CDR3 DNA reads as TGTGCCGGCAGTGGGCGGCCTAACTATGGCTACACCTTC. Translated: CAGSGRPNYGYTF. Full variable domain (missing parts from reference TRBV2 and TRBJ1-2): EPEVTQTPSHQVTQMGQEVILRCVPISNHLYFYWYRQILGQKVEFLVSFYNNEISEKSEIFDDQFSVERPDGSNFTLKIRSTKLEDSAMYFCAGSGRPNYGYTFGSGTRLTVV.

V usage is TRBV7-2 and J usage is TRBJ1-5; D is undetermined. The germline gives CDR1 SGHTA, CDR2 FQGNSA. V dropped 1 base and J dropped 2 bases, with 6 bases sitting between them. The CDR3 is 14 residues long. CDR3 bases: TGTGCCAGCAGCTTAGGGGGTCGCAATCAGCCCCAGCATTTT. It codes for CASSLGGRNQPQHF.

With respect to this clonotype: One junction end does not reproduce the germline sequence, and a read error may be involved. CDR3 in DNA: TGTGCCAGTAGCCCGATCAGGAGGACTGAGGCTTTCTTT. It is translated as CASSPIRRTEAFF. The chain has TRBV19 and TRBJ1-1; D is uncertain. The CDR3 is 13 amino acids. Germline CDR1 and CDR2: LNHDA and SQIVND (reference sequence).

The chain combines TRBV20-1 with TRBJ1-5; tentatively, D is TRBD1 (5 bases). The germline CDR1 and CDR2 sequences are DFQATT and SNEGSKA (reference sequence). This CDR3 has 13 amino acids. V was cut by 4 bases and J by 8 bases, with 15 bases left in between. The CDR3 DNA sequence: TGCAGTGCTACCAAGGGACGTGCTGAGCCCCAGCATTTT. Amino acid sequence: CSATKGRAEPQHF.

This clonotype was counted many times. This sequence joins TRBV5-5 and TRBJ2-2; D not resolved. The V end was cut by 4 bases, the J end by 4 bases, with 17 bases between. CDR3 size: 16 residues. Per the germline V gene, CDR1 is SGHKS and CDR2 is YYEKEE (reference sequence). The CDR3 here is CASSNRPAIGTGELFF. DNA of the CDR3: TGTGCCAGCAGCAACCGACCAGCCATAGGCACCGGGGAGCTGTTTTTT.

This clonotype came up a few times. The rearrangement links TRBV5-4 to TRBJ1-6; no firm D call. V was cut by 0 bases and J by 17 bases, with 9 bases left in between. The length of the CDR3 is 11 residues. Germline V lookup: CDR1 SGHNT, CDR2 YYREEE (reference sequence). CDR3 region: CASSLGLEIHF. The CDR3 nucleotides are TGTGCCAGCAGCTTGGGCCTAGAGATCCACTTT. The entire variable domain, with the rest obtained from reference TRBV5-4 and TRBJ1-6, is as follows: ETGVTQSPTHLIKTRGQQVTLRCSSQSGHNTVSWYQQALGQGPQFIFQYYREEENGRGNFPPRFSGLQFPNYSSELNVNALELDDSALYLCASSLGLEIHFGNGTRLTVT.

The chain recombines TRBV28 with TRBJ2-5, with D perhaps matching TRBD2 (5 bases). The V and J ends lost 5 bases and 2 bases respectively, with 12 bases between them. CDR1 is MDHEN and CDR2 is SYDVKM in the germline V gene. The CDR3 covers 14 residues. CDR3 in amino acids: CASSPSRAQETQYF. The CDR3 DNA reads as TGTGCCAGCAGTCCCTCGAGGGCTCAAGAGACCCAGTACTTC.

A note on this clonotype: One junction end does not reproduce the germline sequence, and a read error may be involved. CDR3: CAISDRDSSYNEQFF. The CDR3 DNA reads TGTGCCATCAGTGACCGGGACAGCTCCTACAATGAGCAGTTCTTC. The rearrangement links TRBV24-1 to TRBJ2-1; TRBD1 agrees at 7 bases. Germline V gene lookup returns CDR1 KGHDR and CDR2 SFDVKD. This CDR3 contains 15 residues.

This clonotype has only a few counts. The CDR3 sequence is CSVVAPGGSYEQYF. In DNA form, the CDR3 reads TGCAGCGTTGTGGCCCCAGGGGGCTCCTACGAGCAGTACTTC. The chain employs TRBV29-1 and TRBJ2-7, with 7 positions matching TRBD1. The CDR3 contains 14 residues. Germline lookup yields CDR1 SQVTM and CDR2 ANQGSEA. V lost 4 bases and J lost 0; bases outside the gene matches: 6.

This clonotype was counted at least ten times. This chain joins TRBV11-2 and TRBJ1-5; 7 bases align to TRBD1. The germline V gene encodes CDR1 SGHAT and CDR2 FQNNGV. The CDR3 has 16 amino acids. The V and J ends lost 5 bases and 0 bases, in that order; junction bases with no gene match: 7. The CDR3 DNA follows: TGTGCCAGCAGCGGCAACAGGGGTTCTAGCAATCAGCCCCAGCATTTT. Protein: CASSGNRGSSNQPQHF.

The table lists this clonotype with a few counts. V is TRBV5-1 and J is TRBJ2-7; D call uncertain. Germline CDR1 is SGHRS and CDR2 is YFSETQ. The CDR3 spans 14 residues. V was pared by 0 bases and J by 3 bases, with 10 bases between. CDR3: CASSLASSLYEQYF. As DNA, the CDR3 is TGCGCCAGCAGCTTGGCATCCAGCCTCTACGAGCAGTACTTC.

The chain joins TRBV15 to TRBJ1-5; possible D gene TRBD1, 5 bases. V lost 3 bases and J lost 1, with 10 bases in between. There are 15 residues in the CDR3. Germline V gene data show CDR1 as LNHNV and CDR2 as YYDKDF (reference sequence). The CDR3 is CATSRTQASNQPQHF. The CDR3 DNA reads TGTGCCACCAGCAGGACACAGGCCAGCAATCAGCCCCAGCATTTT. Full variable domain (rest looked up from reference TRBV15 and TRBJ1-5): DAMVIQNPRYQVTQFGKPVTLSCSQTLNHNVMYWYQQKSSQAPKLLFHYYDKDFNNEADTPDNFQSRRPNTSFCFLDIRSPGLGDTAMYLCATSRTQASNQPQHFGDGTRLSIL.

The chain is built from TRBV7-2 and TRBJ1-2; 9 bases are a match to TRBD1. This CDR3 contains 13 residues. The V gene end was trimmed by 6 bases and the J gene end by 7 bases; junction bases not matched to a gene: 6. CDR1 SGHTA and CDR2 FQGNSA come from the germline V gene. CDR3: CASSPQGARGYTF. The CDR3 region has the DNA TGTGCCAGCAGTCCACAGGGGGCGCGTGGCTACACCTTC.

In this sample, this clonotype turned up a few times. The CDR3 protein is CATSDLDKQYF. DNA for the CDR3: TGTGCCACCAGTGATTTGGACAAGCAGTACTTC. V gene TRBV24-1 combines with J gene TRBJ2-7; unclear D gene. This CDR3 is 11 amino acids long. With 0 bases removed from V and 8 bases from J, the gap between germline ends came to 4 bases. In germline, CDR1 is KGHDR, CDR2 SFDVKD.

The rearrangement links TRBV11-2 to TRBJ2-1; TRBD2 might be the D (6 bases). The germline V and J ends were trimmed by 1 base and 9 bases, with 19 bases remaining between them. The CDR3 runs to 16 residues. Germline CDR1 and CDR2: SGHAT and FQNNGV. Here the CDR3 reads CASSLVSFKVGGEQFF. DNA for the CDR3: TGTGCCAGCAGCTTAGTGTCGTTTAAGGTGGGGGGTGAGCAGTTCTTC.

This clonotype has a count of ten or more. V gene TRBV7-9 combines with J gene TRBJ1-5, with D possibly TRBD1 on 6 matching bases. Germline CDR1 is SEHNR and CDR2 is FQNEAQ (reference sequence). Trimming removed 9 bases at V and 6 bases at J, with 12 bases between. This CDR3 is built from 12 residues. The CDR3: CASSLGGQPQHF. In DNA form, the CDR3 reads TGTGCCAGTTCCCTAGGGGGTCAGCCCCAGCATTTT.

This chain connects TRBV29-1 to TRBJ1-1; the D gene is possibly TRBD1 (5 bases). This CDR3 spans 14 amino acids. Trimming took 0 bases from V and 6 from J, leaving 14 bases between them. Per germline, CDR1 SQVTM and CDR2 ANQGSEA. The DNA of the CDR3 is TGCAGCGTTGAAGATCCTTTCCAGGGTGCTGAAGCTTTCTTT. Amino acid sequence: CSVEDPFQGAEAFF.

The chain carries TRBV7-9 and TRBJ2-5, with D perhaps matching TRBD2 (5 bases). Germline CDR1 reads SEHNR; CDR2 reads FQNEAQ (reference sequence). With 0 bases removed from V and 7 bases from J, the gap between germline ends came to 12 bases. The CDR3 is 14 amino acids. CDR3 region: CASSLAREAGTQYF. For the CDR3, the DNA is TGTGCCAGCAGCTTAGCGCGAGAGGCGGGGACCCAGTACTTC.